Described below is a single T cell receptor (beta chain) sequence and its context. The source of the sample is a study of T cell changes during pregnancy in multiple sclerosis. CDR1 and CDR2 (germline): SGHDN, FVKESK. V dropped 4 bases and J dropped 1; count of bases not matched to a gene: 3. The CDR3 loop spans 16 amino acids. TCRdb keeps only in-frame clones here, not all; method: immunoSEQ multiplex PCR. The sample lists around 48,000 clones, about 88% occurring once. V usage is TRBV14 and J usage is TRBJ2-5; 13 bases fit TRBD2. This clonotype originated in a female donor with multiple sclerosis, enrolled in a pregnancy study. The specimen comprised CD8+ T cells from peripheral blood mononuclear cells, sampled before pregnancy. The DNA of the CDR3 is TGTGCCAGCAGCCTCGGGACTAGCGGGACCCAAGAGACCCAGTACTTC. Translation gives CASSLGTSGTQETQYF.